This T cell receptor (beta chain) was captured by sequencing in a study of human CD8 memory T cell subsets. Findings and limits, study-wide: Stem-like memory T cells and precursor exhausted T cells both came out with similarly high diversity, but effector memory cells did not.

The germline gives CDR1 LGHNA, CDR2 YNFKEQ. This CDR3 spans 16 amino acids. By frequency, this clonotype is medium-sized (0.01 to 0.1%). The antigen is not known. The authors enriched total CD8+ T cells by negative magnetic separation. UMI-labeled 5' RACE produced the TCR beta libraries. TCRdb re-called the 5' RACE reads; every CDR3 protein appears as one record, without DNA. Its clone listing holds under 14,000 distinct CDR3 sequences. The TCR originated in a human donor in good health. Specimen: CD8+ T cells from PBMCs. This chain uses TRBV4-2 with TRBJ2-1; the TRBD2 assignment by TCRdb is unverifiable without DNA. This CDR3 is CASSQEASGSSNEQFF.